Shown below are 16 T cell receptor beta chains from a single sample sequenced in a study of T cell responses to AZD1222 COVID-19 vaccine. Assay used: immunoSEQ multiplex PCR; TCRdb lists only in-frame clones, some missing. The sample shows 150,000 or so clones, over 90% of them seen only once. Sequencing used peripheral blood, obtained on day 0 of AZD1222 vaccination. Receptor source: an adult in good health.

The gene calls are TRBV5-5 and TRBJ1-1; D possibly corresponds to TRBD1 (5 bases). CDR1 and CDR2 (germline): SGHKS, YYEKEE (reference sequence). CDR3 length equals 14 residues. The V gene lost 2 bases and the J gene lost 1 base, with 9 bases spanning the gap. The CDR3 sequence: CASSFRDANTEAFF. For the CDR3, the DNA is TGTGCCAGCAGCTTTAGGGACGCGAACACTGAAGCTTTCTTT. The full variable domain, rest sourced from reference TRBV5-5 and TRBJ1-1, is DAGVTQSPTHLIKTRGQQVTLRCSPISGHKSVSWYQQVLGQGPQFIFQYYEKEERGRGNFPDRFSARQFPNYSSELNVNALLLGDSALYLCASSFRDANTEAFFGQGTRLTVV.

The chain is built from TRBV5-1 and TRBJ2-2; either TRBD1 or TRBD2 may supply D (5 bases each). Germline lookup yields CDR1 SGHRS and CDR2 YFSETQ. V shed 0 bases and J shed 0 bases, with 9 bases lying between them. The CDR3 has 16 residues. DNA for the CDR3: TGCGCCAGCAGCTTGGGAGGGACCGCGAACACCGGGGAGCTGTTTTTT. It specifies CASSLGGTANTGELFF.

This chain links TRBV4-2 with TRBJ2-5; D uncertain. V lost 3 bases and J lost 3, with 14 bases in between. CDR3 size: 15 residues. In germline, CDR1 is LGHNA, CDR2 YNFKEQ. The DNA for the CDR3 is TGTGCCAGCAGCCACTACGCCGCGAAAAAAGAGACCCAGTACTTC. This translates into CASSHYAAKKETQYF.

The table lists this clone with a count of one. V is TRBV20-1 and J is TRBJ2-3; D gene ambiguous. With 3 bases removed from V and 2 bases from J, the gap between germline ends came to 9 bases. The germline V gene has CDR1 DFQATT and CDR2 SNEGSKA (reference sequence). The CDR3 extends over 13 amino acids. The CDR3 loop reads CSASFSSTDTQYF. The CDR3 DNA sequence: TGCAGTGCTAGTTTCTCTTCCACAGATACGCAGTATTTT.

This clone was picked up one time. This chain uses TRBV5-1 with TRBJ2-5; possibly TRBD2 for D (5 bases). This CDR3 region has 13 residues. Per the germline V gene, CDR1 is SGHRS and CDR2 is YFSETQ. V lost 2 bases, J lost 2 bases, and 7 bases lay in between. Here the CDR3 reads CASSFPGQETQYF. The CDR3 nucleotides are TGCGCCAGCAGCTTCCCGGGACAAGAGACCCAGTACTTC.

The genes are TRBV5-1 and TRBJ1-3; possible D gene TRBD1, 6 bases. Trimming cost V 0 bases and J 4 bases, with 17 bases left between them. The CDR3 consists of 17 residues. Germline V lookup: CDR1 SGHRS, CDR2 YFSETQ. The chain's CDR3 is CASSLGPGDGTGNTIYF. The CDR3 nucleotides are TGCGCCAGCAGCTTGGGTCCAGGGGACGGTACGGGAAACACCATATATTTT.

This chain uses TRBV3-1 (or the pseudogene TRBV3-2) with TRBJ2-1, with a weak D call TRBD1 (6 bases). V lost 4 bases and J 1 base, leaving 17 bases between the germline ends. The CDR3 sequence is 17 residues long. Germline CDR1 is LGHDT and CDR2 is YNNKEL (reference sequence). CDR3 in DNA: TGTGCCAGCAGCCCTAATGAAGGAAGGGGGTCCTACAATGAGCAGTTCTTC. Translated, it gives CASSPNEGRGSYNEQFF.

As DNA, the CDR3 is TGTGCCAGCAGTTACTCTCCGGGACCTTACGAGCAGTACTTC. Its protein product is CASSYSPGPYEQYF. The chain uses TRBV6-5 and TRBJ2-7; D is perhaps TRBD1 or TRBD2 (5 bases each). V gave up 0 bases and J gave up 4 bases, with 10 bases separating them. Germline assignment: CDR1 MNHEY and CDR2 SVGAGI. The CDR3 has 14 amino acids.

This chain joins TRBV7-9 and TRBJ1-1; D uncertain. Germline values: CDR1 SEHNR, CDR2 FQNEAQ (reference sequence). The CDR3 runs to 11 residues. The V and J ends lost 1 base and 6 bases respectively, with 3 bases between them. CDR3 residues: CASSLVAEAFF. The CDR3 DNA sequence: TGTGCCAGCAGCTTAGTTGCTGAAGCTTTCTTT. The whole variable domain, filled in from reference TRBV7-9 and TRBJ1-1, reads DTGVSQNPRHKITKRGQNVTFRCDPISEHNRLYWYRQTLGQGPEFLTYFQNEAQLEKSRLLSDRFSAERPKGSFSTLEIQRTEQGDSAMYLCASSLVAEAFFGQGTRLTVV.

The gene calls are TRBV12-3 or TRBV12-4 and TRBJ1-2; possibly TRBD1 for D (5 bases). The CDR3 extends over 12 amino acids. V lost 3 bases and J 8 bases, leaving 10 bases between the germline ends. CDR3 coding DNA: TGTGCCAGCAGTTTCTTGGGGGGAGGCTACACCTTC. It translates to CASSFLGGGYTF.

The chain has TRBV6-4 and TRBJ2-1, with 9 bases lining up with TRBD2. Trimming removed 2 bases from V and 4 bases from J; junction bases left unmatched: 3. There are 15 residues in the CDR3. Germline assignment: CDR1 MRHNA and CDR2 SNTAGT. This CDR3 reads CASSDVTSGYNEQFF. The CDR3 DNA follows: TGTGCCAGCAGTGACGTGACTAGCGGTTACAATGAGCAGTTCTTC.

The chain links TRBV7-9 to TRBJ2-3; weak D call: TRBD1 (6 bases). V lost 5 bases to trimming and J lost 1 base, with 10 bases between them. Germline CDR1 and CDR2: SEHNR and FQNEAQ (reference sequence). This CDR3 has 14 residues. CDR3 loop: CASSHRQGTDTQYF. Here the CDR3 DNA reads TGTGCCAGCAGCCATCGACAGGGCACAGATACGCAGTATTTT.

The V and J genes are TRBV2 and TRBJ1-1, with 7 positions matching TRBD1. Unmatched junction bases numbered 10, after V lost 7 bases and J lost 5 bases. This CDR3 region has 14 residues. Germline CDR1 reads SNHLY; CDR2 reads FYNNEI. The CDR3 protein is CASTYTGDGTEAFF. In nucleotides, the CDR3 is TGTGCCAGCACCTACACAGGGGACGGGACTGAAGCTTTCTTT.

The rearrangement links TRBV4-1 to TRBJ2-6, with TRBD1 matching over 8 bases. Germline V gene sequence: CDR1 MGHRA, CDR2 YSYEKL. The CDR3 loop spans 18 amino acids. J lost 0 bases, V lost 6 bases, and 10 bases had no gene match. The CDR3 DNA is TGCGCCAGCAGAGGTTGGACAGGGAACAGCTCTGGGGCCAACGTCCTGACTTTC. Its translation is CASRGWTGNSSGANVLTF.

The chain links TRBV12-3 or TRBV12-4 to TRBJ2-7; no clear D. The CDR3 sequence is 12 residues long. V lost 3 bases and J 5 bases, leaving 8 bases between the germline ends. CDR3 in amino acids: CASSLVQDEQYF. In DNA form, the CDR3 reads TGTGCCAGCAGTTTGGTGCAGGACGAGCAGTACTTC.

The V and J genes are TRBV5-5 and TRBJ2-7; D gene uncertain. Per the germline V gene, CDR1 is SGHKS and CDR2 is YYEKEE (reference sequence). The CDR3 runs to 13 residues. V gave up 0 bases and J gave up 4 bases, with 8 bases separating them. The CDR3 here is CASSLAVWYEQYF. In DNA form, the CDR3 reads TGTGCCAGCAGCTTGGCCGTTTGGTACGAGCAGTACTTC.